The rows below give T cell receptor beta chains drawn from one sample of a study of blood T cell repertoires in COVID-19. The method was immunoSEQ multiplex PCR; TCRdb's version includes in-frame clones alone and lacks a portion of them. The top ten clones hold 2.6% of a sample with over 200,000 clones, less than 90% of them seen once. Sequences were obtained from peripheral blood. The receptor source for this set is a woman in her 70s with active or convalescent COVID-19. Each CDR3 is given with its conserved first and last residue. A D gene is named only where the DNA matches it firmly. Clone sizes are given selectively: once, few, many, or a class where the clone is expanded.

J | size | V | D | DNA | CDR3
TRBJ2-4 | . | TRBV28 | TRBD2 | TGTGCCAGCATTTCCACTCAGGGACTACTAGCCAAAAACATTCAGTACTTC | CASISTQGLLAKNIQYF
TRBJ2-5 | . | TRBV7-8 | . | TGTGCCAGCAGCTCCGGGTCGCCTGGAGAGACCCAGTACTTC | CASSSGSPGETQYF
TRBJ1-4 | . | TRBV18 | TRBD1 | TGTGCCAGCTCACCGCCCGGGACAGGGGGCGCGCTTGAAAAACTGTTTTTT | CASSPPGTGGALEKLFF
TRBJ2-5 | . | TRBV5-1 | TRBD1 | TGCGCCAGCAGTCTTCTGGGACAGGGTATACGAGAGACCCAGTACTTC | CASSLLGQGIRETQYF
TRBJ1-1 | once | TRBV3-1/TRBV3-2 | TRBD1 | TGTGCCAGCAGCCAACCTGACAGGGGCTTAGAAGCTTTCTTT | CASSQPDRGLEAFF
TRBJ1-1 | . | TRBV10-3 | TRBD1 | TGTGCCATCAACTCGGACAGGGGAAGTACTGAAGCTTTCTTT | CAINSDRGSTEAFF
TRBJ2-7 | . | TRBV18 | TRBD2 | TGTGCCAGCTCACCTGGACTAGCGGGACAGTACGAGCAGTACTTC | CASSPGLAGQYEQYF
TRBJ1-6 | . | TRBV2 | TRBD1 | TGTGCCAGCAGGGTAGACAGGGGTAATTCACCCCTCCACTTT | CASRVDRGNSPLHF
TRBJ2-2 | . | TRBV27 | . | TGTGCCAGCCGATTACAGAGAAACACCGGGGAGCTGTTTTTT | CASRLQRNTGELFF
TRBJ2-5 | once | TRBV3-1/TRBV3-2 | TRBD2 | TGTGCCAGCAGCCTAACTAGCGGGGGTACCCAGTACTTC | CASSLTSGGTQYF
TRBJ1-6 | . | TRBV7-3 | TRBD1 | TGTGCCAGCAGCCGACAGGGGCCTTCCTATAATTCACCCCTCCACTTT | CASSRQGPSYNSPLHF
TRBJ2-1 | few | TRBV6-5 | TRBD2 | TGTGCCAGCAGTTACTCGATCCTAGCGGGGGGCTGGGAGCAGTTCTTC | CASSYSILAGGWEQFF
TRBJ1-2 | once | TRBV6-6 | . | TGTGCCAGCAGTTCATATGGCTACACCTTC | CASSSYGYTF
TRBJ1-2 | . | TRBV27 | TRBD1 | TGTGCCAGCAGTTTTCGGTCTATCTCGACAGGGCGGGGTGGCTACACCTTC | CASSFRSISTGRGGYTF
TRBJ1-3 | . | TRBV6-6 | . | TGTGCCAGCAGTTACCGTACAGCCGGCTCTGGAAACACCATATATTTT | CASSYRTAGSGNTIYF
TRBJ1-3 | . | TRBV18 | TRBD1 | TGTGCCAGCTCACCATTCAGCGGGACAGGGGATTCTGGAAACACCATATATTTT | CASSPFSGTGDSGNTIYF
TRBJ2-3 | once | TRBV27 | . | TGTGCCAGTCAACCACAGGGACCAAGCACAGATACGCAGTATTTT | CASQPQGPSTDTQYF
TRBJ2-1 | . | TRBV5-1 | . | TGCGCCAGCAGCTTGGCCTATGAGCAGTTCTTC | CASSLAYEQFF
TRBJ2-1 | once | TRBV4-1 | TRBD2 | TGCGCCAGCAGCCTCCTAGAGACTAGCAGGGAGGATGAGCAGTTCTTC | CASSLLETSREDEQFF
TRBJ1-2 | . | TRBV12-3/TRBV12-4 | . | TGTGCCAGCAGTTGGCAGGGAGGGTATGGCTACACCTTC | CASSWQGGYGYTF
TRBJ1-2 | . | TRBV27 | . | TGTGCCAGCAGTTCCAGGGGAGGGGGCTATGGCTACACCTTC | CASSSRGGGYGYTF
TRBJ2-7 | . | TRBV6-2/TRBV6-3 | . | TGTGCCAGCAGTTACCCCCTCCCGTACAGGGAGGGTACCTACGAGCAGTACTTC | CASSYPLPYREGTYEQYF
TRBJ1-2 | . | TRBV19 | TRBD1 | TGTGCCAGTTACAGGACAGGGTCTAACTATGGCTACACCTTC | CASYRTGSNYGYTF
TRBJ2-7 | . | TRBV5-1 | . | TGCGCCAGCAGCGATAGTGGAACAGGGCGAGGGTGGCAGTACTTC | CASSDSGTGRGWQYF
TRBJ1-5 | . | TRBV6-5 | TRBD1 | TGTGCCAGCAGCTCCGGGACAGGGGGCAATCAGCCCCAGCATTTT | CASSSGTGGNQPQHF
TRBJ1-6 | few | TRBV5-5 | . | TGTGCCAGCAGCTTGGGACAGTTTAATTCACCCCTCCACTTT | CASSLGQFNSPLHF
TRBJ1-1 | . | TRBV18 | . | TGTGCCAGCTCGGGGGGGAACACTGAAGCTTTCTTT | CASSGGNTEAFF
TRBJ2-1 | . | TRBV4-1 | . | TGCGCCAGCAGCCAAGATCGGGTTGAGCAGTTCTTC | CASSQDRVEQFF
TRBJ2-3 | . | TRBV7-2 | . | TGTGCCAGCAGCCGCTCCCGAGCGGCTAGCACAGATACGCAGTATTTT | CASSRSRAASTDTQYF